This TCR beta chain came from a study of blood T cell repertoires in COVID-19 (TCRdb year 2020). Notes on the research overall: Samples covering the acute and convalescent phases of COVID-19 were provided by collaborators in the United States, Italy and Spain. The material from the prospective study consisted of cDNA or gDNA derived from T cells, B-cell-depleted T cells, or PBMCs. Subjects who had been exposed to COVID-19, were actively infected with it, or had recovered from it provided the deeply sampled blood TCRbeta repertoires that made up the dataset. The repertoires were released in a freely available public database intended as a resource for research on the immune response to SARS-CoV-2. Samples were obtained from the ongoing ImmuneRACE study (first 160 participants) and from over 1,000 subjects provided by 6 global collaborators. The sample metadata nearly always contained a de-identified subject ID, COVID-19 status, age in years and sex. Where available, HLA class I and class II types were taken from metadata supplied by the sample provider and were not determined by assay-based typing. Overall results and qualifications from the work: The amount of clinical and demographic metadata varied by source and participant and was provided uncurated.

TCRbeta CDR3 regions were amplified from genomic DNA using the immunoSEQ Assay, a bias-controlled multiplex PCR. The authors' analysis ran thus. Nucleated cell counts per sample were estimated from amplification of reference gene primers within the assay. Sequence reads were collapsed and filtered to measure the absolute abundance of every unique TCRbeta CDR3 rearrangement. Productive Simpson clonality was computed per sample as the square root of Simpson's diversity index over productive rearrangements. TCRdb obtained this table from immuneACCESS and retained in-frame rearrangements with V and J assigned. These tables miss some clones; where compared with another copy, unresolved V genes account for less than half of the shortfall, and the remainder is unexplained. That table is the source of V, J and clone size, and D and trimming were worked out from the DNA. The sample records over 300,000 clones, more than 70% of which are singletons. The top ten clonotypes cover over 1% of the sample.

Each collaborating institution followed its own protocols to collect whole blood in K2EDTA tubes. Collaborator samples were shipped for TCRbeta analysis as frozen whole blood, isolated PBMCs, or DNA extracted from either sample type. CDR3 length: 15 amino acids, cysteine to phenylalanine. Only the CDR3 DNA stays, 45 bases, in frame from base 1. The germline V and J ends show losses of 3 bases and 2 bases respectively, and no gene match explains 1 base of the junction. Based on the germline V gene (reference sequence), the CDR1 and CDR2 sequences are LNHDA and SQIVND. This clone was observed a single time. Its antigen specificity is not known. No per-base quality is available; no much larger clone lies one base away. Within the sample, other DNA sequences also encode this same CDR3.

Sequences were obtained from peripheral blood. Recombination linked TRBV19 to TRBJ2-6, and TRBD1 matches 7 of the central bases. This TCR was recovered from a man between 35 and 55 years old with acute or convalescent COVID-19. Read as DNA, the sequence is TGTGCCAGTAGTATCGGGACAGCTGGGGCCAACGTCCTGACTTTC. Its amino acids are CASSIGTAGANVLTF.